This T cell receptor beta chain comes out of a study of T cell responses to AZD1222 COVID-19 vaccine. The study, taken as a whole, reports: The repertoires were collected only after the peak T cell response. White British ancestry dominated among donors, who included more females, and clonal diversity was possibly underestimated.

This CDR3 spans 15 amino acids. CDR1 and CDR2 (germline): MNHEY, SMNVEV (reference sequence). V dropped 7 bases and J dropped 4 bases, with 17 bases sitting between them. TCRdb's table, derived via immunoSEQ multiplex PCR, lists solely in-frame clones and lacks some. This repertoire shows over 60,000 clones, around 89% found once; its top ten account for 4% to 5%. A remark on this clone: Antigen unknown.

The sample was peripheral blood, taken 28 days after the second dose of the MenACWY control vaccine. The clonotype was recovered from an adult who received the MenACWY meningococcal vaccine as a control. This rearrangement joins TRBV27 to TRBJ2-1; the D call may be TRBD1 or TRBD2 (7 bases each). In nucleotides, the CDR3 is TGTGCCAGCACCCCGACAGGGAGGGGGTACAATGAGCAGTTCTTC. It yields the protein CASTPTGRGYNEQFF.